This passage covers 17 T cell receptor beta chains from one sample sequenced in a study of identical twins. TCRdb re-derived calls from the 5' RACE reads in MiXCR, one entry per CDR3 protein. Among fewer than 900,000 distinct CDR3 sequences listed, 21% were seen once. The same data also went into a second study, on T cells expressing NK-cell markers.

Sequencing was carried out using PBMCs. These receptors were collected from a woman aged 18-35 years in good health.

Of note for this clonotype: A much larger clone is a single base away; this may be a read error. The CDR3 ends on some other residue instead of the conserved phenylalanine or tryptophan, so this is likely a read error. This sequence joins TRBV29-1 and TRBJ2-7; D is uncertain. Germline loops: CDR1 SQVTM, CDR2 ANQGSEA. The V and J ends lost 4 bases and 5 bases respectively, with 12 bases between them. The CDR3 has 12 residues. The CDR3 protein is CSVGKGSHEQYL. CDR3 bases: TGCAGCGTTGGGAAGGGATCCCACGAGCAGTACCTC.

The chain joins TRBV5-1 to TRBJ2-1, with TRBD2 identical over 12 bases. V was clipped by 7 bases and J by 9 bases; unmatched bases: 11. This CDR3 contains 15 residues. Looked up from germline, CDR1 is SGHRS and CDR2 is YFSETQ. The CDR3 DNA reads TGCGCCAGCCGCGAACGACTAGCGGGGGAGGGTGAGCAGTTCTTC. As protein: CASRERLAGEGEQFF.

The rearrangement uses TRBV9 and TRBJ2-5, with TRBD2 as a possible D gene (7 bases). Looked up from germline, CDR1 is SGDLS and CDR2 is YYNGEE. The CDR3 spans 15 residues. The V end lost 2 bases, the J end lost 10 bases, and 21 bases lay between the germline ends. The CDR3 region is CASSVGGGASEDQYF. In nucleotides, the CDR3 is TGTGCCAGCAGCGTTGGAGGGGGGGCAAGTGAGGACCAGTACTTC.

This clonotype was seen ten or more times. V and J are TRBV29-1 and TRBJ2-7; D remains unclear. CDR3 length: 10 amino acids. The germline V gene encodes CDR1 SQVTM and CDR2 ANQGSEA. V lost 4 bases, J lost 5 bases, and 6 bases lay in between. This CDR3 is CSVGVNEQYF. The CDR3, as DNA: TGCAGCGTTGGAGTTAACGAGCAGTACTTC.

This clonotype has more than one count but fewer than ten. The chain employs TRBV12-3 or TRBV12-4 and TRBJ2-7, with a weak D call TRBD2 (6 bases). V was clipped by 5 bases and J by 5 bases, with 19 bases between them. This CDR3 has 15 residues. The CDR3 loop is CASSGGQWGPHEQYF. CDR3 in DNA: TGTGCCAGCAGTGGAGGGCAGTGGGGTCCCCACGAGCAGTACTTC.

This clonotype was observed a few times. The rearrangement links TRBV7-2 to TRBJ2-7, with D possibly matching TRBD1 (6 bases). Germline lookup yields CDR1 SGHTA and CDR2 FQGNSA. CDR3 length: 12 residues. The V gene lost 3 bases and the J gene lost 11 bases, with 14 bases spanning the gap. CDR3 amino acids: CASSLGQSMKYF. CDR3 nucleotides: TGTGCCAGCAGCTTGGGACAAAGTATGAAGTACTTC.

V is TRBV27 and J is TRBJ2-7, with 7 bases matching TRBD1. This CDR3 comprises 14 residues. J gave up 5 bases and V 6 bases, and 10 bases lay outside the gene matches. Germline V gene lookup returns CDR1 MNHEY and CDR2 SMNVEV (reference sequence). CDR3 sequence reads: CASRPGQVRNEQYF. DNA for the CDR3: TGTGCCAGCAGACCCGGACAGGTACGCAACGAGCAGTACTTC.

Only a few counts were recorded for this clonotype. The chain combines TRBV20-1 with TRBJ2-1, with 8 bases lining up with TRBD1. The CDR3 has 14 amino acids. V was pared by 0 bases and J by 6 bases, with 4 bases of the junction left unmatched. Germline assignment: CDR1 DFQATT and CDR2 SNEGSKA (reference sequence). CDR3 bases: TGCAGTGCTAGAGAGAGGACAGGGTTCAATGAGCAGTTCTTC. It yields the protein CSARERTGFNEQFF.

This chain joins TRBV7-2 and TRBJ2-7, with TRBD2 matching over 8 bases. The CDR3 has 13 residues. Germline CDR1 is SGHTA and CDR2 is FQGNSA. The V gene end was trimmed by 7 bases and the J gene end by 1 base; junction bases not matched to a gene: 3. CDR3 in amino acids: CASKLAASYEQYF. The CDR3 bases are TGTGCCAGCAAACTAGCGGCTTCCTACGAGCAGTACTTC.

The genes are TRBV5-1 and TRBJ2-7; 12 nucleotides match TRBD2. The V gene's germline CDR1 is SGHRS and CDR2 YFSETQ. The CDR3 extends over 17 amino acids. With 0 bases clipped from V and 2 bases from J, the junction kept 6 bases outside the gene matches. The CDR3 DNA reads as TGCGCCAGCAGCTTGGAGTTTGGACTAGCGGGGACCTACGAGCAGTACTTC. Protein: CASSLEFGLAGTYEQYF.

The rearrangement links TRBV6-1 to TRBJ2-7; D not resolved. The CDR3 has 13 amino acids. CDR1 is MNHNS, CDR2 SASEGT, per germline. The V end lost 6 bases, the J end lost 2 bases, and 11 bases lay between the germline ends. DNA of the CDR3: TGTGCCAGCAGGGTGACATTAACCTACGAGCAGTACTTC. This codes for CASRVTLTYEQYF.

V is TRBV12-3 or TRBV12-4 and J is TRBJ2-7; D ambiguous. V was trimmed by 4 bases and J by 0 bases, leaving 16 bases between them. The CDR3 length is 16 residues. The DNA of the CDR3 is TGTGCCAGCAGTTCCTTCCATTTTTACCCCTCCTACGAGCAGTACTTC. Translated, it gives CASSSFHFYPSYEQYF.

In this sample, this clonotype turned up a few times. This sequence joins TRBV3-1 and TRBJ2-7; D call uncertain. The CDR3 totals 15 residues. The V end lost 2 bases, the J end lost 0 bases, and 11 bases lay between the germline ends. The germline V gene has CDR1 LGHDT and CDR2 YNNKEL (reference sequence). CDR3 nucleotides: TGTGCCAGCAGCCAACGTTCGGAGAGCTCCTACGAGCAGTACTTC. Amino acids: CASSQRSESSYEQYF.

This clonotype was picked up a small number of times. V usage is TRBV20-1 and J usage is TRBJ2-3; the match to TRBD2 covers 7 bases. The germline V gene encodes CDR1 DFQATT and CDR2 SNEGSKA (reference sequence). This CDR3 is 13 amino acids long. V lost 6 bases to trimming and J lost 6 bases; unmatched junction nucleotides: 9. The CDR3 DNA follows: TGCAGTGCAAAAAGCGGGACCCCGGATACGCAGTATTTT. Translated, it gives CSAKSGTPDTQYF.

J is TRBJ2-7 and V is TRBV2; D remains ambiguous. Trimming took 7 bases from V and 5 from J, leaving 6 bases between them. Per germline, CDR1 SNHLY and CDR2 FYNNEI. This CDR3 has 10 residues. CDR3: CASKRDEQYF. CDR3 bases: TGTGCCAGCAAAAGGGACGAGCAGTACTTC. Full variable domain (outside the CDR3, taken from reference TRBV2 and TRBJ2-7): EPEVTQTPSHQVTQMGQEVILRCVPISNHLYFYWYRQILGQKVEFLVSFYNNEISEKSEIFDDQFSVERPDGSNFTLKIRSTKLEDSAMYFCASKRDEQYFGPGTRLTVT.

This clonotype was seen a handful of times. The chain recombines TRBV6-1 with TRBJ2-2, with TRBD1 identical over 10 bases. This CDR3 spans 16 amino acids. The germline gives CDR1 MNHNS, CDR2 SASEGT. The trim removed 6 bases at V and 7 bases at J, leaving 11 bases unmatched. As DNA, the CDR3 is TGTGCCAGCAGGTCTCCGGGACAGGGGTCTCTCGGGGAGCTGTTTTTT. As protein: CASRSPGQGSLGELFF.

The chain employs TRBV12-3 or TRBV12-4 and TRBJ2-1; D possibly uses TRBD1 or TRBD2 (5 bases each). The CDR3 covers 13 residues. Trimming removed 6 bases from V and 8 bases from J, with 14 bases in between. CDR3 sequence reads: CASRGRGFYEQFF. DNA for the CDR3: TGTGCCAGCAGGGGACGCGGGTTCTATGAGCAGTTCTTC.